This section outlines one T cell receptor (beta chain) sequence together with its context. The protocol was immunoSEQ multiplex PCR, while the TCRdb copy is restricted to in-frame clones and leaves out a portion. The table has fewer than 200,000 clones, roughly 84% seen once. This CDR3 is 17 amino acids long. With 5 bases clipped from V and 0 bases from J, the junction kept 8 bases outside the gene matches. Germline CDR1 SGHVS, CDR2 FNYEAQ. This record belongs to a study of blood T cell repertoires in COVID-19. No more than 2 weeks before study entry, exposed participants had met a case of COVID-19. The source of this sequence is a woman between 25 and 40 years old who had been exposed to COVID-19. The sequencing sample was made of PBMCs or T cells enriched from blood (not recorded which). The rearrangement uses TRBV7-6 and TRBJ1-3; 9 bases are shared with TRBD1. CDR3 in amino acids: CASSPATGGFSGNTIYF. The CDR3, as DNA: TGTGCCAGCAGCCCGGCGACAGGGGGTTTCTCTGGAAACACCATATATTTT.